The entry below describes one T cell receptor (beta chain). Its antigen is not known. The repertoire was sequenced with immunoSEQ multiplex PCR; TCRdb's copy has only in-frame clones and lacks some. This table holds just over 14,000 clones, about 89% found once. These data come from a study of PD-1 blockade in classical Hodgkin lymphoma. The study's findings and limits: Reports described newly diagnosed patients as having lower baseline TCR diversity than healthy donors.

Time point defined: newly diagnosed, previously untreated cHL patient sample. Isolated CD8+ T cells were derived from thawed PBMCs through magnetic negative selection. Germline lookup yields CDR1 SEHNR and CDR2 FQNEAQ (reference sequence). There are 11 residues in the CDR3. Deletions cut 8 bases from V and 6 bases from J, with 8 bases between. The rearrangement joins TRBV7-9 to TRBJ1-3; D unresolved. The clonotype comes from a human donor with classical Hodgkin lymphoma. The sequencing sample was made of CD8+ T cells from blood. CDR3 protein: CASYEKNTIYF. In DNA form, the CDR3 reads TGTGCCAGCTACGAAAAAAACACCATATATTTT.